The clone carrying this T cell receptor beta chain has a count of ten or more. Antigen unknown. CDR3 length: 12 residues. With 8 bases removed from V and 1 base from J, the gap between germline ends came to 8 bases. Germline values: CDR1 MNHEY, CDR2 SMNVEV (reference sequence). In building TCR beta libraries, iRepertoire HTBI primers were used together with Arm-PCR of CDR3 regions. TCRdb re-called the multiplex PCR reads through MiXCR, storing one row per CDR3 protein. The sample contains approximately 400,000 distinct CDR3 sequences, around 16% of which appear only once. The data derive from a study of regulatory T cells in long-lasting Graves disease. Across the whole study: Graves' cases, newly diagnosed, had used antithyroid drugs under 3 months. General observations from the study: When disease was persistent, TRBV28, TRBJ1-2 and TRBJ2-5 were the favored segments. Possibly, accuracy suffered from the small sample size.

The time point denotes: newly diagnosed GD, antithyroid drugs for less than 3 months. Generation of the TCR library employed RNA extracted from PBMCs. This receptor was identified in a female donor with Graves disease. The rearrangement links TRBV27 to TRBJ1-1; D is unresolved. The specimen comprised peripheral blood mononuclear cells (PBMCs), sampled at new diagnosis, from a patient treated with antithyroid drugs. The DNA of the CDR3 is TGTGCCAGCGGACGGAAGAACACTGAAGCTTTCTTT. Translated: CASGRKNTEAFF.